The 31 T cell receptor beta chains below were found in one sample sequenced in a study of CD8+ T cells in alopecia areata. The treatment here: oral pan-JAK inhibitor, 5-10 mg twice daily. Sequencing relied on a cDNA template that was reverse transcribed from extracted RNA. Repertoires were generated with immunoSEQ multiplex PCR, while TCRdb's copy carries only in-frame clones and drops some. The table includes 110,000 to 150,000 clones, more than 85% detected once. The specimen comprised CD8+ T cells sorted from blood, sampled at week 4, from a patient treated with tofacitinib. The receptors originated from a human donor with alopecia areata.

The chain joins TRBV5-1 to TRBJ1-4; D remains ambiguous. The germline CDR1 and CDR2 sequences are SGHRS and YFSETQ. The CDR3 is 15 amino acids. V lost 1 base, J lost 4 bases, and 11 bases lay in between. CDR3 region: CASSLFPESNEKLFF. Written as DNA, the CDR3 is TGCGCCAGCAGCTTGTTCCCAGAAAGTAATGAAAAACTGTTTTTT.

The V and J genes are TRBV5-6 and TRBJ2-5, with TRBD2 identical over 7 bases. V was clipped by 0 bases and J by 4 bases; unmatched bases: 3. Germline lookup yields CDR1 SGHDT and CDR2 YYEEEE. CDR3 length equals 14 residues. CDR3 coding DNA: TGTGCCAGCAGCTTGGTCTTAGCGGGAGAGACCCAGTACTTC. Its translation: CASSLVLAGETQYF.

This clone was seen only once. The chain has TRBV28 and TRBJ2-1; 8 nucleotides match TRBD2. The V gene end was trimmed by 2 bases and the J gene end by 5 bases; junction bases not matched to a gene: 8. This CDR3 is 16 amino acids long. Germline CDR1 and CDR2: MDHEN and SYDVKM. As DNA, the CDR3 is TGTGCCAGCAGTTTACGTCGGGAGGGCCGCAACAATGAGCAGTTCTTC. This translates into CASSLRREGRNNEQFF. The variable domain in full, completed from reference TRBV28 and TRBJ2-1, reads DVKVTQSSRYLVKRTGEKVFLECVQDMDHENMFWYRQDPGLGLRLIYFSYDVKMKEKGDIPEGYSVSREKKERFSLILESASTNQTSMYLCASSLRREGRNNEQFFGPGTRLTVL.

This chain joins TRBV6-1 and TRBJ2-7; D gene ambiguous. Germline assignment: CDR1 MNHNS and CDR2 SASEGT. The CDR3 is made up of 12 amino acids. V lost 2 bases and J lost 12, with 14 bases in between. DNA of the CDR3: TGTGCCAGCAGTGAACGGGTGTTGGGGTGGTACTTC. Translating it yields CASSERVLGWYF.

This clone has a single count. The CDR3 DNA follows: TGCGCCAGCAGCGTCGGGGAGGGAGTATATGGCTACACCTTC. Amino acids: CASSVGEGVYGYTF. The rearrangement links TRBV5-1 to TRBJ1-2; the D is unclear. CDR3 size: 14 residues. V lost 4 bases and J 5 bases, leaving 15 bases between the germline ends. From germline, CDR1 is SGHRS and CDR2 YFSETQ.

The genes are TRBV9 and TRBJ1-2; D is undetermined. V lost 0 bases to trimming and J lost 7 bases, with 7 bases between them. CDR1 is SGDLS, CDR2 YYNGEE, per germline. The CDR3 has 12 amino acids. This CDR3 is CASSVGGFGYTF. Written as DNA, the CDR3 is TGTGCCAGCAGCGTAGGCGGGTTTGGCTACACCTTC.

The chain is built from TRBV7-6 and TRBJ2-1, with TRBD2 identical over 10 bases. The J segment lost 7 bases and the V segment lost 3 bases, leaving 6 bases of the junction unmatched. The germline V gene encodes CDR1 SGHVS and CDR2 FNYEAQ. The CDR3 covers 15 residues. The CDR3 spells CASSFTLAGENEQFF. In nucleotides, the CDR3 is TGTGCCAGCAGCTTTACGCTAGCGGGAGAAAATGAGCAGTTCTTC.

The CDR3 loop is CASSGGYSGLSYEQYF. CDR3 nucleotides: TGTGCCAGCAGTGGCGGTTATAGCGGGCTCTCCTACGAGCAGTACTTC. The rearrangement joins TRBV27 to TRBJ2-7; TRBD2 matches at 7 bases. CDR3 length: 16 residues. Germline values: CDR1 MNHEY, CDR2 SMNVEV (reference sequence). V gave up 5 bases and J gave up 0 bases; unmatched junction bases: 10.

The chain carries TRBV25-1 and TRBJ2-7; 7 bases align to TRBD1. CDR1 is MGHDK and CDR2 is SYGVNS in the germline V gene. The J segment lost 2 bases and the V segment lost 3 bases, leaving 10 bases of the junction unmatched. The CDR3 spans 16 residues. Here the CDR3 DNA reads TGTGCCAGCAGTGATCGGAGGCAGGGGGTTCCCTACGAGCAGTACTTC. Residues: CASSDRRQGVPYEQYF.

A single count supports this clone. The gene calls are TRBV29-1 and TRBJ2-7; the match to TRBD1 covers 12 bases. The germline gives CDR1 SQVTM, CDR2 ANQGSEA. The CDR3 runs to 13 residues. With V trimmed by 7 bases and J by 7 bases, 8 bases remained unmatched. The CDR3 sequence is CSAGDRGLGEQYF. CDR3 nucleotide sequence: TGCAGCGCCGGGGACAGGGGGCTAGGGGAGCAGTACTTC.

This clone was detected only once. The chain links TRBV6-1 to TRBJ2-3, with D unclear. V lost 3 bases, J lost 0 bases, and 16 bases lay in between. Germline CDR1 is MNHNS and CDR2 is SASEGT. This CDR3 has 17 amino acids. In DNA form, the CDR3 reads TGTGCCAGCAGTGAGAGTGAGTTAATCCCTAGCACAGATACGCAGTATTTT. Translating it yields CASSESELIPSTDTQYF.

This chain connects TRBV27 to TRBJ2-3, with D uncertain. V gave up 10 bases and J gave up 4 bases, with 9 bases separating them. CDR1 is MNHEY and CDR2 is SMNVEV in the germline V gene (reference sequence). The CDR3 is made up of 11 amino acids. The CDR3 sequence: CATQVADTQYF. In DNA form, the CDR3 reads TGTGCCACCCAGGTGGCAGATACGCAGTATTTT.

V usage is TRBV2 and J usage is TRBJ2-5; the match to TRBD2 covers 14 bases. V shed 8 bases, J shed 4 bases, and the junction held 3 bases outside the gene matches. This CDR3 comprises 14 residues. The germline CDR1 and CDR2 sequences are SNHLY and FYNNEI. The CDR3 DNA reads as TGTGCCAGCCCCGGACTAGCGGGAGGAGAGACCCAGTACTTC. This translates into CASPGLAGGETQYF.

DNA for the CDR3: TGTGCCAGCAGCAACATCTTCGGGGTAGCCGAGCAGTACTTC. Residues: CASSNIFGVAEQYF. V and J are TRBV27 and TRBJ2-7; TRBD2 is a possible D gene (5 bases). Germline V gene lookup returns CDR1 MNHEY and CDR2 SMNVEV (reference sequence). Trimming took 6 bases from V and 6 from J, leaving 18 bases between them. The CDR3 totals 14 residues.

The chain combines TRBV5-5 with TRBJ1-3; no reliable D call. Germline assignment: CDR1 SGHKS and CDR2 YYEKEE (reference sequence). V dropped 6 bases and J dropped 0 bases, with 19 bases sitting between them. CDR3 size: 17 residues. The CDR3 region has the DNA TGTGCCAGCACCTCGACCAAAAACAGCCTCTCTGGAAACACCATATATTTT. Residues: CASTSTKNSLSGNTIYF. The full variable domain, with the rest looked up from reference TRBV5-5 and TRBJ1-3, is DAGVTQSPTHLIKTRGQQVTLRCSPISGHKSVSWYQQVLGQGPQFIFQYYEKEERGRGNFPDRFSARQFPNYSSELNVNALLLGDSALYLCASTSTKNSLSGNTIYFGEGSWLTVV.

The V call is TRBV6-5, the J call TRBJ1-2, with D unresolved. This CDR3 has 14 amino acids. The germline CDR1 and CDR2 sequences are MNHEY and SVGAGI. Trimming shortened V by 0 bases and J by 6 bases, and 11 bases separated the two germline ends. The CDR3 sequence: CASSYSITGDGYTF. The CDR3 DNA sequence: TGTGCCAGCAGTTACTCGATCACTGGCGATGGCTACACCTTC.

Concerning this clone itself: An end of the junction differs from the germline gene, which may be a read error. Different DNA sequences within this sample yield the same CDR3. The chain is built from TRBV13 and TRBJ2-7, with D perhaps being TRBD1 or TRBD2 (5 bases each). Germline V gives CDR1 PRHDT, CDR2 FYEKMQ (reference sequence). The CDR3 has 13 residues. The CDR3 DNA reads TGTGCCAGCAGGCAAGGGACCTCCTACGAACAGTACTTC. Protein sequence: CASRQGTSYEQYF.

The chain combines TRBV15 with TRBJ2-1; 11 bases line up with TRBD2. The V gene's germline CDR1 is LNHNV and CDR2 YYDKDF (reference sequence). Germline trimming cut 4 bases from V and 7 bases from J; bases unmatched to any gene: 6. The CDR3 sequence is 15 residues long. The DNA of the CDR3 is TGTGCCACCAGCAAAACTAGCGGGAGCATGAATGAGCAGTTCTTC. Amino acids: CATSKTSGSMNEQFF.

V usage is TRBV5-1 and J usage is TRBJ2-1; D perhaps matches TRBD1 (5 bases). The germline V gene has CDR1 SGHRS and CDR2 YFSETQ. V was shortened by 0 bases and J by 9 bases, with 25 bases between the two germline ends. This CDR3 region has 18 residues. The CDR3 region is CASSLGPWQGMGNVEQFF. CDR3 nucleotides: TGCGCCAGCAGCTTGGGTCCTTGGCAGGGTATGGGCAATGTTGAGCAGTTCTTC.

In its sample, this clone was seen once. The same CDR3 also results from other DNA sequences found in this sample. The chain uses TRBV29-1 and TRBJ2-2, with D maybe TRBD2 (6 bases). V lost 5 bases, J lost 1 base, and 11 bases lay in between. The CDR3 length is 14 residues. Germline values: CDR1 SQVTM, CDR2 ANQGSEA. The CDR3 coding sequence is TGCAGCGTTATCCGCGGGGAGAACACCGGGGAGCTGTTTTTT. Its translation is CSVIRGENTGELFF.

This clone came up once. This chain uses TRBV5-4 with TRBJ2-5; D ambiguous. V gave up 0 bases and J gave up 1 base, with 10 bases separating them. The V gene's germline CDR1 is SGHNT and CDR2 YYREEE (reference sequence). The CDR3 totals 15 residues. CDR3 DNA sequence: TGTGCCAGCAGCTTGGTCACGAGACCCCAAGAGACCCAGTACTTC. It is translated as CASSLVTRPQETQYF.

Only one count was recorded for this clone. The CDR3 nucleotides read TGTGCCAGCAGTGAAGGACAAGTAGGCACTGAAGCTTTCTTT. As protein: CASSEGQVGTEAFF. V gene TRBV25-1 combines with J gene TRBJ1-1; maybe TRBD1 (5 bases). CDR1 MGHDK and CDR2 SYGVNS come from the germline V gene. V gave up 2 bases and J gave up 4 bases, with 11 bases separating them. The CDR3 loop spans 14 amino acids.

The V and J genes are TRBV5-1 and TRBJ2-2, with 11 bases identical to TRBD2. Germline V CDR1 and CDR2: SGHRS, YFSETQ. With 6 bases clipped from V and 7 bases from J, the junction kept 5 bases outside the gene matches. The CDR3 loop spans 14 amino acids. In nucleotides, the CDR3 is TGCGCCAGCACCCTAGGGACTAGCGGCGGGGAGCTGTTTTTT. Translating it yields CASTLGTSGGELFF.

This clone was found once. The chain recombines TRBV4-1 with TRBJ1-5; 8 nucleotides align to TRBD1. Germline V CDR1 and CDR2: MGHRA, YSYEKL. CDR3 length equals 14 residues. The ends lost 4 bases at V and 6 bases at J; junction bases unmatched: 5. The CDR3 reads CASSPQGASQPQHF. As DNA, the CDR3 is TGCGCCAGCAGCCCCCAGGGGGCTAGTCAGCCCCAGCATTTT.

The V call is TRBV29-1, the J call TRBJ2-7, with 10 positions matching TRBD1. The germline CDR1 and CDR2 sequences are SQVTM and ANQGSEA. The CDR3 runs to 14 residues. J was trimmed by 2 bases and V by 4 bases; bases with no gene match: 5. CDR3: CSVARGQGPYEQYF. DNA of the CDR3: TGCAGCGTTGCCCGGGGACAGGGGCCCTACGAGCAGTACTTC.

The CDR3 DNA sequence: TGTGCCAGCAGCGCGGGACAGGGACTCTACGAGCAGTACTTC. It translates to CASSAGQGLYEQYF. This chain uses TRBV2 with TRBJ2-7; 9 bases fit TRBD1. The germline gives CDR1 SNHLY, CDR2 FYNNEI. Losses at the gene ends were 6 bases for V and 3 bases for J; bases not matched to a gene: 6. This CDR3 spans 14 amino acids.

The CDR3 sequence is CASSGNNEQFF. The CDR3 coding sequence is TGTGCCAGCAGTGGTAACAATGAGCAGTTCTTC. The chain recombines TRBV2 with TRBJ2-1; D unresolved. The CDR3 is 11 amino acids. Germline CDR1 and CDR2: SNHLY and FYNNEI. The V and J ends lost 4 bases and 5 bases respectively, with 3 bases between them.

The CDR3 protein is CASSAAGGFTEAFF. For the CDR3, the DNA is TGTGCCAGCAGTGCTGCAGGGGGCTTCACTGAAGCTTTCTTT. The V and J genes are TRBV25-1 and TRBJ1-1; 8 bases match TRBD1. After removal of 4 bases from V and 4 bases from J, the junction contained 5 bases not matched to a gene. The germline V gene encodes CDR1 MGHDK and CDR2 SYGVNS. The CDR3 sequence is 14 residues long.

The chain combines TRBV5-4 with TRBJ2-1; D may match TRBD1 or TRBD2 (5 bases each). The CDR3 length is 12 residues. From germline, CDR1 is SGHNT and CDR2 YYREEE (reference sequence). V was shortened by 2 bases and J by 9 bases, with 9 bases between the two germline ends. DNA for the CDR3: TGTGCCAGCAGCTTTGAGGGACGTGAGCAGTTCTTC. Translating gives CASSFEGREQFF. The whole variable domain, remainder taken from reference TRBV5-4 and TRBJ2-1, is ETGVTQSPTHLIKTRGQQVTLRCSSQSGHNTVSWYQQALGQGPQFIFQYYREEENGRGNFPPRFSGLQFPNYSSELNVNALELDDSALYLCASSFEGREQFFGPGTRLTVL.

Worth noting for this clone: Other nucleotide sequences in the sample specify the same CDR3. The CDR3 sequence: CSVEAGRYEQYF. DNA of the CDR3: TGCAGCGTTGAGGCAGGGAGATACGAGCAGTACTTC. V gene TRBV29-1 combines with J gene TRBJ2-7, with D tentatively TRBD1 or TRBD2 (5 bases each). V was trimmed by 3 bases and J by 4 bases, leaving 10 bases between them. CDR1 and CDR2 from the germline V gene are SQVTM and ANQGSEA. The CDR3 runs 12 residues.

The V call is TRBV30, the J call TRBJ1-4; maybe TRBD1 (5 bases). The germline gives CDR1 GTSNPN, CDR2 SVGIG (reference sequence). CDR3 size: 15 residues. The germline V and J ends were trimmed by 2 bases and 3 bases, with 13 bases remaining between them. CDR3 region: CAWSTPGGANEKLFF. CDR3 coding DNA: TGTGCCTGGAGTACCCCGGGGGGGGCTAATGAAAAACTGTTTTTT.